This T cell receptor (beta chain) was captured by sequencing in a study of T-cell reconstitution after alpha-beta-depleted transplantation in children. Germline CDR1 reads DFQATT; CDR2 reads SNEGSKA (reference sequence). The CDR3 extends over 14 amino acids. The V gene lost 5 bases and the J gene lost 4 bases, with 17 bases spanning the gap. Preparation of the TCRbeta library involved a method that used unique molecular identifiers. TCRdb redid the calling of the PCR reads with MiXCR, one entry per CDR3 protein. The repertoire holds hundreds of thousands of distinct CDR3 sequences, with roughly 15% as singletons. This clonotype was recorded at least ten times.

Specimen: PBMCs from the stem cell graft donor, collected from the stem cell graft. The chain has TRBV20-1 and TRBJ1-1, with D tentatively TRBD1 (5 bases). This sequence was found in a human donor who donated a stem cell graft to a child with acute myeloid leukemia. This CDR3 reads CSAHDYAGRTEAFF. Here the CDR3 DNA reads TGCAGTGCTCACGACTACGCAGGGCGCACTGAAGCTTTCTTT.